This T cell receptor (beta chain) emerged from a study of blood T cell repertoires in COVID-19. The length of the CDR3 is 12 residues. Trimming removed 3 bases at V and 6 bases at J, with 9 bases between. Germline loops: CDR1 GTSNPN, CDR2 SVGIG (reference sequence). The protocol was immunoSEQ multiplex PCR, while the TCRdb copy is restricted to in-frame clones and leaves out a portion. The table includes some 130,000 clones, around 89% detected once. This TCR came from a man aged 55 to 69 with COVID-19, enrolled during active disease. The rearrangement joins TRBV30 to TRBJ1-5, with D hard to call. Sequenced material: peripheral blood. CDR3 DNA sequence: TGTGCCTGGAGCGATCGGGGTCAGCCCCAGCATTTT. Translating gives CAWSDRGQPQHF.